The 28 T cell receptor beta chains below come from one sample, sequenced in a study of regulatory T cells in long-lasting Graves disease. Time point described: persistent/refractory GD, antithyroid drugs over 5 years with positive TRAb. The TCR library was made from RNA that had been extracted from PBMCs in TRIzol. Both iRepertoire HTBI primers and Arm-PCR of CDR3 regions were used to build the TCR beta libraries. TCRdb reanalysed the multiplex PCR reads using MiXCR and keeps one entry per CDR3 protein. The sample records about 470,000 distinct CDR3 sequences, roughly 21% being singletons. The sample in question was peripheral blood mononuclear cells (PBMCs), obtained when the disease was refractory, from a patient treated with antithyroid drugs. Receptor source: a female donor with Graves disease.

This clonotype was seen many times. The CDR3 here is CASSRFDSSPLHF. DNA for the CDR3: TGTGCCAGCAGCCGATTCGACAGTTCACCCCTCCACTTT. The V gene is TRBV11-2, the J gene TRBJ1-6, with a possible D match to TRBD1 (5 bases). The V end was cut by 5 bases, the J end by 9 bases, with 11 bases between. The germline CDR1 and CDR2 sequences are SGHAT and FQNNGV. There are 13 residues in the CDR3.

This clonotype appeared many times. The J gene is TRBJ2-7, the V gene TRBV28; TRBD1 matches 9 bases. The germline CDR1 and CDR2 sequences are MDHEN and SYDVKM. V shed 5 bases, J shed 1 base, and the junction held 3 bases outside the gene matches. There are 14 residues in the CDR3. The CDR3 DNA sequence: TGTGCCAGCAGTCAACAGGGGGCTTCCTACGAGCAGTACTTC. It specifies CASSQQGASYEQYF. Variable domain in full (rest from reference TRBV28 and TRBJ2-7): DVKVTQSSRYLVKRTGEKVFLECVQDMDHENMFWYRQDPGLGLRLIYFSYDVKMKEKGDIPEGYSVSREKKERFSLILESASTNQTSMYLCASSQQGASYEQYFGPGTRLTVT.

This clonotype was recorded at least ten times. The V and J genes are TRBV12-3 or TRBV12-4 and TRBJ2-7; the D gene could be TRBD1 or TRBD2 (5 bases each). This CDR3 is 16 amino acids long. V gave up 6 bases and J gave up 0 bases, with 18 bases separating them. The DNA for the CDR3 is TGTGCCAGCAGCATCTACCGGGACGGACACTCCTACGAGCAGTACTTC. This gives the protein CASSIYRDGHSYEQYF.

This clonotype has a count of ten or more. The chain recombines TRBV7-8 with TRBJ2-7, with D maybe TRBD1 (5 bases). V was trimmed by 4 bases and J by 0 bases, leaving 13 bases between them. CDR3 size: 15 residues. The germline CDR1 and CDR2 sequences are SGHVS and FQNEAQ. As DNA, the CDR3 is TGTGCCAGCAGCTCCTCAGGGTATCGCTCCTACGAGCAGTACTTC. This encodes CASSSSGYRSYEQYF.

Regarding this clonotype: The junction shows a germline mismatch at one end, possibly a read error. V usage is TRBV7-6 and J usage is TRBJ1-1; D gene unclear. The CDR3 has 14 amino acids. The germline V gene has CDR1 SGHVS and CDR2 FNYEAQ. The CDR3 spells CASTLGWGNTEAFF. Here the CDR3 DNA reads TGTGCCAGCACCTTAGGGTGGGGGAACACTGAAGCTTTCTTT.

This clonotype has a count of ten or more. This rearrangement joins TRBV6-1 to TRBJ2-5, with D perhaps being TRBD1 or TRBD2 (5 bases each). Trimming removed 8 bases from V and 5 bases from J, with 15 bases in between. Germline CDR1 and CDR2: MNHNS and SASEGT. This CDR3 is 13 amino acids long. DNA for the CDR3: TGTGCCAGCGGAGTAGGGGACCGGGAGACCCAGTACTTC. This encodes CASGVGDRETQYF.

This clonotype was observed many times. V gene TRBV6-2 or TRBV6-3 combines with J gene TRBJ1-1, with 9 bases fitting TRBD1. V was clipped by 3 bases and J by 4 bases; unmatched bases: 9. The V gene's germline CDR1 is MNHEY and CDR2 SVGEGT. This CDR3 comprises 16 residues. CDR3 nucleotide sequence: TGTGCCAGCAGTTATCACCGGGACAGGGTGGGCACTGAAGCTTTCTTT. Protein: CASSYHRDRVGTEAFF.

This clonotype was observed a few times. The chain has TRBV5-1 and TRBJ2-7; D may be TRBD1 (6 bases). Germline CDR1 reads SGHRS; CDR2 reads YFSETQ. V was clipped by 1 base and J by 3 bases, with 14 bases between them. This CDR3 region has 15 residues. The CDR3 reads CASSLRSGQNYEQYF. The DNA for the CDR3 is TGCGCCAGCAGCTTGCGGTCGGGACAAAACTACGAGCAGTACTTC.

This clonotype was counted at least ten times. CDR3 sequence: CASSYLRTGSEQYF. The CDR3 DNA reads as TGTGCCAGCAGTTACCTCCGGACAGGGAGCGAGCAGTACTTC. V is TRBV6-5 and J is TRBJ2-7, with TRBD1 matching 8 bases. The V and J ends lost 2 bases and 6 bases, in that order; junction bases with no gene match: 6. The CDR3 has 14 residues. Germline V gene sequence: CDR1 MNHEY, CDR2 SVGAGI.

This clonotype has at least ten counts. CDR3 in amino acids: CSVRGTPRRSGYEQYF. CDR3 in DNA: TGCAGCGTAAGAGGGACACCTAGACGAAGTGGCTACGAGCAGTACTTC. This chain uses TRBV29-1 with TRBJ2-7; D is possibly TRBD1 (6 bases). This CDR3 comprises 16 residues. Germline V CDR1 and CDR2: SQVTM, ANQGSEA. Trimming cost V 6 bases and J 3 bases, with 24 bases left between them.

The gene calls are TRBV2 and TRBJ1-5; TRBD1 aligns across 10 bases. The CDR3 is made up of 15 amino acids. J lost 4 bases, V lost 5 bases, and 5 bases had no gene match. CDR1 and CDR2 (germline): SNHLY, FYNNEI. The CDR3 bases are TGTGCCAGCAGTTGGGACAGGGGAGGGAATCAGCCCCAGCATTTT. Residues: CASSWDRGGNQPQHF.

This clonotype appeared many times. The chain combines TRBV20-1 with TRBJ2-5; D remains ambiguous. Trimming took off 5 bases at V and 1 base at J, with 14 bases between the two ends. CDR3 length: 14 residues. Germline V lookup: CDR1 DFQATT, CDR2 SNEGSKA (reference sequence). This CDR3 is CSAGITEIQETQYF. CDR3 in DNA: TGCAGTGCTGGTATAACCGAGATCCAAGAGACCCAGTACTTC.

This clonotype was found a few times. The chain has TRBV3-1 and TRBJ2-7; D call uncertain. Trimming shortened V by 1 base and J by 2 bases, and 12 bases separated the two germline ends. The germline V gene encodes CDR1 LGHDT and CDR2 YNNKEL (reference sequence). The CDR3 runs 15 residues. Here the CDR3 DNA reads TGTGCCAGCAGCCAAGGCAGCGCAACCCCCTACGAGCAGTACTTC. Amino acid sequence: CASSQGSATPYEQYF.

This clonotype was seen only a few times. This chain joins TRBV20-1 and TRBJ1-6; 7 nucleotides line up with TRBD1. Germline CDR1 DFQATT, CDR2 SNEGSKA (reference sequence). The CDR3 covers 14 residues. After removal of 3 bases from V and 13 bases from J, the junction contained 12 bases not matched to a gene. CDR3 sequence reads: CSASPGQPWVPLHF. The CDR3 bases are TGCAGTGCTAGCCCGGGACAGCCTTGGGTTCCCCTCCACTTT.

This clonotype was seen a handful of times. The chain links TRBV3-1 to TRBJ2-3; D uncertain. V was clipped by 1 base and J by 6 bases, with 11 bases between them. The CDR3 sequence is 14 residues long. Germline V gene sequence: CDR1 LGHDT, CDR2 YNNKEL (reference sequence). The CDR3 DNA reads as TGTGCCAGCAGCCAAGCTCGGCAGTTGGATACGCAGTATTTT. Translating it yields CASSQARQLDTQYF.

Comments on this clonotype: A clone one base away is much larger, so this may be a read error. CDR3 nucleotides: TGTGCCAGTAGTATGGGACTAGGGGGGCAAGGGACCCAGTACTTC. Protein sequence: CASSMGLGGQGTQYF. V usage is TRBV19 and J usage is TRBJ2-5; 8 bases align to TRBD2. CDR3 length: 15 amino acids. Germline CDR1 LNHDA, CDR2 SQIVND (reference sequence). Filled out from reference TRBV19 and TRBJ2-5, the complete variable domain reads DGGITQSPKYLFRKEGQNVTLSCEQNLNHDAMYWYRQDPGQGLRLIYYSQIVNDFQKGDIAEGYSVSREKKESFPLTVTSAQKNPTAFYLCASSMGLGGQGTQYFGPGTRLLVL.

The sample holds many counts of this clonotype. The chain uses TRBV6-1 and TRBJ2-7; TRBD2 agrees at 9 bases. Germline-derived CDR1 and CDR2 are MNHNS and SASEGT. With 7 bases clipped from V and 3 bases from J, the junction kept 7 bases outside the gene matches. CDR3 size: 14 residues. CDR3 protein: CASTFSGSIYEQYF. CDR3 coding DNA: TGTGCCAGCACCTTTAGCGGGAGCATCTACGAGCAGTACTTC.

The table lists this clonotype with a few counts. The chain has TRBV6-2 or TRBV6-3 and TRBJ1-6; D possibly corresponds to TRBD1 (5 bases). Trimming left V 6 bases short and J 7 bases short, with 25 bases between. Per the germline V gene, CDR1 is MNHEY and CDR2 is SVGEGT. The CDR3 consists of 18 residues. CDR3 sequence (DNA): TGTGCCAGCAGCCAAATCGTCAACCGGGACCGCGGAAATTCACCCCTCCACTTT. Amino acids: CASSQIVNRDRGNSPLHF.

This clonotype was recorded many times. The genes are TRBV6-2 or TRBV6-3 and TRBJ2-7; perhaps TRBD2 as D (6 bases). The CDR3 has 15 residues. The germline V gene encodes CDR1 MNHEY and CDR2 SVGEGT. Trimming cost V 4 bases and J 2 bases, with 15 bases left between them. Here the CDR3 reads CASSSGPWGAYEQYF. CDR3 sequence (DNA): TGTGCCAGCAGTTCCGGGCCCTGGGGGGCCTACGAGCAGTACTTC.

Many counts were recorded for this clonotype. The chain combines TRBV7-9 with TRBJ2-5; 8 positions match TRBD2. V lost 4 bases to trimming and J lost 2 bases; unmatched junction nucleotides: 12. Germline V gene data show CDR1 as SEHNR and CDR2 as FQNEAQ (reference sequence). The CDR3 has 17 amino acids. CDR3 DNA: TGTGCCAGCAGCTCACTCGTCGGGAGGGGGACGCAAGAGACCCAGTACTTC. Its translation is CASSSLVGRGTQETQYF.

The chain joins TRBV11-2 to TRBJ2-1; TRBD1 matches 9 bases. V dropped 3 bases and J dropped 5; count of bases not matched to a gene: 5. The germline V gene has CDR1 SGHAT and CDR2 FQNNGV. The length of the CDR3 is 15 residues. CDR3 coding DNA: TGTGCCAGCAGCTTGGGACAGGGTATCCACAATGAGCAGTTCTTC. Translated, it gives CASSLGQGIHNEQFF.

This clonotype was detected only a few times. The chain is built from TRBV5-1 and TRBJ1-6; the D gene is possibly TRBD1 (6 bases). The V end lost 0 bases, the J end lost 9 bases, and 13 bases lay between the germline ends. Germline assignment: CDR1 SGHRS and CDR2 YFSETQ. CDR3 length: 15 amino acids. CDR3 nucleotide sequence: TGCGCCAGCAGCTTGGCCGTTGGACAGTTTTCACCCCTCCACTTT. Protein: CASSLAVGQFSPLHF. Full variable domain (rest looked up from reference TRBV5-1 and TRBJ1-6): KAGVTQTPRYLIKTRGQQVTLSCSPISGHRSVSWYQQTPGQGLQFLFEYFSETQRNKGNFPGRFSGRQFSNSRSEMNVSTLELGDSALYLCASSLAVGQFSPLHFGNGTRLTVT.

This chain uses TRBV12-3 or TRBV12-4 with TRBJ2-1; D could derive from TRBD1 or TRBD2 (5 bases each). With 5 bases removed from V and 8 bases from J, the gap between germline ends came to 19 bases. CDR3 length: 15 amino acids. CDR3 DNA: TGTGCCAGCAGTCCCCACCGGGACCCCAGGGATGAGCAGTTCTTC. It codes for CASSPHRDPRDEQFF.

V is TRBV12-3 or TRBV12-4 and J is TRBJ2-2; D is unclear. V gave up 4 bases and J gave up 1 base, with 13 bases separating them. The CDR3 is 16 amino acids. The CDR3, as DNA: TGTGCCAGCAGTTGGAGCGTAGACCGGAACACCGGGGAGCTGTTTTTT. Protein product: CASSWSVDRNTGELFF.

This clonotype occurred a few times. The rearrangement links TRBV6-1 to TRBJ2-7; the match to TRBD1 covers 8 bases. Germline V gene data show CDR1 as MNHNS and CDR2 as SASEGT. V dropped 6 bases and J dropped 1; count of bases not matched to a gene: 8. The CDR3 has 15 residues. The DNA of the CDR3 is TGTGCCAGCAGGACCTACAGGGGGTTTTCCTACGAGCAGTACTTC. It yields the protein CASRTYRGFSYEQYF.

This chain links TRBV7-9 with TRBJ2-7; D uncertain. The CDR3 covers 14 residues. V lost 1 base, J lost 0 bases, and 7 bases lay in between. Germline V gene data show CDR1 as SEHNR and CDR2 as FQNEAQ (reference sequence). CDR3 coding DNA: TGTGCCAGCAGCTTAGAACATACCTCCTACGAGCAGTACTTC. Its protein product is CASSLEHTSYEQYF.

Comment on this clonotype: Its ends do not fully match the called genes, so a read error is possible. This sequence joins TRBV5-1 and TRBJ1-5; D is perhaps TRBD1 (5 bases). CDR1 and CDR2 (germline): SGHRS, YFSETQ. The length of the CDR3 is 15 residues. The CDR3 sequence: CANSPWDLSNQPQHF. The CDR3, as DNA: TGCGCCAACAGCCCCTGGGACCTTAGCAATCAGCCCCAGCATTTT.

The chain joins TRBV27 to TRBJ1-6; 10 bases match TRBD1. The ends lost 6 bases at V and 9 bases at J; junction bases unmatched: 8. CDR3 length: 15 amino acids. Germline V gives CDR1 MNHEY, CDR2 SMNVEV (reference sequence). The CDR3 nucleotides read TGTGCCAGCAGCTCTTGGGACAGGGGAAGTTCACCCCTCCACTTT. This codes for CASSSWDRGSSPLHF.